The 5 T cell receptor beta chains below were found in one sample sequenced in a study of coeliac disease. Some clones are missing from TCRdb's copy, which holds only in-frame ones; the method was immunoSEQ multiplex PCR. In the table there are about 3,400 clones, around two thirds of which are singletons. The sequencing input was intraepithelial lymphocytes from the gut. Receptors originate from a man aged 18 to 35 with celiac disease on a gluten-free diet.

The rearrangement uses TRBV6-1 and TRBJ1-1; no clear D. Looked up from germline, CDR1 is MNHNS and CDR2 is SASEGT. Trimming stripped 7 bases from V and 7 bases from J, with 10 bases between. CDR3 length: 11 residues. This CDR3 is CASKSVDEAFF. The CDR3 DNA is TGTGCCAGCAAGAGCGTGGATGAAGCTTTCTTT.

The J gene is TRBJ2-1, the V gene TRBV4-3; perhaps TRBD1 as D (6 bases). Germline CDR1 is LGHNA and CDR2 is YSLEER. The V end lost 1 base, the J end lost 8 bases, and 24 bases lay between the germline ends. The CDR3 runs 18 residues. The CDR3 bases are TGCGCCAGCAGCCAAGCCTCTGTACAGGGAGCCCCTATCGATGAGCAGTTCTTC. This encodes CASSQASVQGAPIDEQFF.

This clone occurred a few times. The rearrangement uses TRBV5-4 and TRBJ2-1; weak D call: TRBD2 (6 bases). CDR1 and CDR2 from the germline V gene are SGHNT and YYREEE (reference sequence). With 4 bases removed from V and 0 bases from J, the gap between germline ends came to 11 bases. This CDR3 comprises 15 residues. In nucleotides, the CDR3 is TGTGCCAGCAGCGGAGGGCGGGGCTCCTACAATGAGCAGTTCTTC. Translating it yields CASSGGRGSYNEQFF.

The rearrangement uses TRBV6-1 and TRBJ2-6; D is possibly TRBD1 (6 bases). V was pared by 1 base and J by 1 base, with 17 bases between. Germline values: CDR1 MNHNS, CDR2 SASEGT. The CDR3 totals 19 residues. The CDR3 spells CASSEVYQGQRSGANVLTF. For the CDR3, the DNA is TGTGCCAGCAGTGAAGTTTATCAGGGGCAAAGATCTGGGGCCAACGTCCTGACTTTC.

The chain is built from TRBV19 and TRBJ1-6; 8 positions match TRBD1. Germline CDR1 and CDR2: LNHDA and SQIVND (reference sequence). V shed 2 bases, J shed 8 bases, and the junction held 2 bases outside the gene matches. The CDR3 is made up of 14 amino acids. This CDR3 is CASSITGGYSPLHF. CDR3 in DNA: TGTGCCAGTAGTATAACAGGGGGTTATTCACCCCTCCACTTT.